Listed here are 29 T cell receptor beta chains from one sample, sequenced in a study of PD-1 blockade in classical Hodgkin lymphoma. Clones were sequenced by immunoSEQ multiplex PCR, and TCRdb holds only the in-frame ones, with some missing. The data contain some 30,000 clones, around 80% of them singletons. As for time point: cycle 4 day 1 (C4D1), after five to seven weeks of nivolumab. Following autologous stem cell transplantation, relapse occurred in every patient, and exposure to brentuximab vedotin varied. Using magnetic negative selection, the CD4+ T cells were separated out of thawed PBMCs. This specimen consisted of CD4+ T cells from blood, obtained before the fourth cycle of nivolumab. The receptors shown here come from a human donor with classical Hodgkin lymphoma.

This rearrangement joins TRBV5-1 to TRBJ2-5; 7 bases agree with TRBD1. J lost 0 bases, V lost 4 bases, and 6 bases had no gene match. The CDR3 has 15 amino acids. Germline lookup yields CDR1 SGHRS and CDR2 YFSETQ. CDR3 DNA: TGCGCCAGCAGCCGAGCGACAGGGTACCAAGAGACCCAGTACTTC. Residues: CASSRATGYQETQYF.

This chain links TRBV9 with TRBJ2-2; D uncertain. Germline CDR1 reads SGDLS; CDR2 reads YYNGEE. The CDR3 is 15 amino acids. Deletions cut 4 bases from V and 3 bases from J, with 13 bases between. The CDR3 region is CASSPNIRYTGELFF. CDR3 bases: TGTGCCAGCAGCCCCAACATCAGATACACCGGGGAGCTGTTTTTT.

CDR3 DNA: TGTGCCAGCAGCTTAGCGGGGAGCGGCTACACCTTC. Protein sequence: CASSLAGSGYTF. The V call is TRBV7-9, the J call TRBJ1-2; D is unresolved. This CDR3 has 12 residues. Trimming left V 0 bases short and J 8 bases short, with 7 bases between. Looked up from germline, CDR1 is SEHNR and CDR2 is FQNEAQ (reference sequence).

The chain employs TRBV5-1 and TRBJ2-3, with 12 bases fitting TRBD2. The junction had 7 bases not matched to a gene; V was cut back by 0 bases and J by 2 bases. This CDR3 has 18 residues. CDR1 and CDR2 from the germline V gene are SGHRS and YFSETQ. The CDR3 DNA reads TGCGCCAGCAGCTTGGCTCCGGGACTAGCGGGCCTCACAGATACGCAGTATTTT. Its protein product is CASSLAPGLAGLTDTQYF.

The chain is built from TRBV5-1 and TRBJ1-3, with TRBD1 as a possible D gene (6 bases). CDR1 is SGHRS and CDR2 is YFSETQ in the germline V gene. CDR3 length equals 15 residues. Deletions cut 0 bases from V and 2 bases from J, with 9 bases between. The CDR3 loop is CASSLDRETGNTIYF. Written as DNA, the CDR3 is TGCGCCAGCAGCTTGGACAGGGAGACTGGAAACACCATATATTTT.

This chain uses TRBV30 with TRBJ1-2, with 8 bases identical to TRBD1. This CDR3 has 15 residues. In germline, CDR1 is GTSNPN, CDR2 SVGIG (reference sequence). J gave up 5 bases and V 3 bases, and 11 bases lay outside the gene matches. The DNA for the CDR3 is TGTGCCTGGAGCTTCCCGGACAGGGCGGGGTATGGCTACACCTTC. Translated: CAWSFPDRAGYGYTF.

V is TRBV11-2 and J is TRBJ2-2, with D perhaps TRBD1 (6 bases). Trimming pared 0 bases from V and 4 bases from J, leaving 15 bases between. Germline lookup yields CDR1 SGHAT and CDR2 FQNNGV. The CDR3 has 17 amino acids. The CDR3 region has the DNA TGTGCCAGCAGCTTAGATCCAAACAGGGTAGTCACCGGGGAGCTGTTTTTT. Protein sequence: CASSLDPNRVVTGELFF.

On this clone itself: The germline gene is not matched at one end of the junction; a read error may be the cause. Other DNA variants within this sample encode the same CDR3. The chain carries TRBV27 and TRBJ2-7; D is perhaps TRBD1 (6 bases). This CDR3 is 13 amino acids long. Germline V gives CDR1 MNHEY, CDR2 SMNVEV (reference sequence). CDR3 sequence: CASSPVDRPEQYF. Written as DNA, the CDR3 is TGCGCCAGCAGTCCCGTGGACAGACCCGAGCAGTACTTC.

The chain recombines TRBV5-1 with TRBJ2-7; 11 bases line up with TRBD1. Germline V lookup: CDR1 SGHRS, CDR2 YFSETQ. V lost 0 bases, J lost 1 base, and 6 bases stayed unmatched. The CDR3 loop spans 17 amino acids. CDR3 residues: CASSLGGQGVSSYEQYF. CDR3 nucleotide sequence: TGCGCCAGCAGCTTGGGGGGACAGGGGGTTTCTTCCTACGAGCAGTACTTC. Full variable domain (outside the CDR3, taken from reference TRBV5-1 and TRBJ2-7): KAGVTQTPRYLIKTRGQQVTLSCSPISGHRSVSWYQQTPGQGLQFLFEYFSETQRNKGNFPGRFSGRQFSNSRSEMNVSTLELGDSALYLCASSLGGQGVSSYEQYFGPGTRLTVT.

The chain combines TRBV11-3 with TRBJ2-2, with 7 bases fitting TRBD2. This CDR3 comprises 14 residues. V was clipped by 6 bases and J by 7 bases; unmatched bases: 8. Germline CDR1 reads SGHNT; CDR2 reads YENEEA. CDR3 nucleotide sequence: TGTGCCAGCAGGGAAGGGAGGGGAGGCGGGGAGCTGTTTTTT. This codes for CASREGRGGGELFF.

This clone was seen only a few times. Other DNA sequences within the sample encode an identical CDR3. This sequence joins TRBV5-6 and TRBJ1-1; D unresolved. V was shortened by 2 bases and J by 1 base, with 6 bases between the two germline ends. The CDR3 totals 13 residues. Germline-derived CDR1 and CDR2 are SGHDT and YYEEEE. The CDR3 bases are TGTGCCAGCAGCTTCGGCCGGAACACTGAAGCTTTCTTT. This translates into CASSFGRNTEAFF.

The chain couples TRBV6-5 to TRBJ1-1; TRBD1 might be the D (5 bases). Trimming stripped 6 bases from V and 5 bases from J, with 10 bases between. Germline-derived CDR1 and CDR2 are MNHEY and SVGAGI. The CDR3 contains 12 residues. The CDR3 coding sequence is TGTGCCAGCAGCAGGGTGGGTACTGAAGCTTTCTTT. This translates into CASSRVGTEAFF.

This chain links TRBV2 with TRBJ2-7; no clear D gene. With 7 bases removed from V and 0 bases from J, the gap between germline ends came to 4 bases. In germline, CDR1 is SNHLY, CDR2 FYNNEI. The CDR3 covers 11 residues. The CDR3 sequence is CASTSSYEQYF. CDR3 DNA sequence: TGTGCCAGCACTTCCTCCTACGAGCAGTACTTC.

The chain uses TRBV28 and TRBJ1-1, with TRBD1 identical over 7 bases. V shed 4 bases, J shed 0 bases, and the junction held 5 bases outside the gene matches. Germline V lookup: CDR1 MDHEN, CDR2 SYDVKM. The CDR3 extends over 15 amino acids. This chain's CDR3 is CASSSGGQVNTEAFF. DNA of the CDR3: TGTGCCAGCAGTTCGGGAGGACAGGTGAACACTGAAGCTTTCTTT.

This chain joins TRBV11-2 and TRBJ2-7; TRBD1 aligns across 7 bases. Germline assignment: CDR1 SGHAT and CDR2 FQNNGV. The junction had 3 bases not matched to a gene; V was cut back by 2 bases and J by 2 bases. CDR3 length: 14 residues. CDR3 in DNA: TGTGCCAGCAGCTTAACCGGGACAGCCTACGAGCAGTACTTC. It is translated as CASSLTGTAYEQYF.

The rearrangement uses TRBV4-3 and TRBJ2-7, with 9 nucleotides matching TRBD1. V lost 1 base and J lost 2; bases outside the gene matches: 3. This CDR3 comprises 15 residues. CDR1 is LGHNA and CDR2 is YSLEER in the germline V gene. CDR3 coding DNA: TGCGCCAGCAGCCAAGTCGGGACAGGGCCCTACGAGCAGTACTTC. It encodes CASSQVGTGPYEQYF.

The chain joins TRBV5-1 to TRBJ2-7, with 11 nucleotides matching TRBD1. The CDR3 is 14 residues long. Germline V lookup: CDR1 SGHRS, CDR2 YFSETQ. V was clipped by 4 bases and J by 6 bases; unmatched bases: 6. The CDR3 DNA is TGCGCCAGCAGCCTACGGACAGGGGGCGTCGAGCAGTACTTC. Translation: CASSLRTGGVEQYF.

The chain carries TRBV28 and TRBJ1-5; D unclear. V gave up 2 bases and J gave up 0 bases, with 14 bases separating them. This CDR3 region has 17 residues. Germline-derived CDR1 and CDR2 are MDHEN and SYDVKM. CDR3 nucleotide sequence: TGTGCCAGCAGTTTAGGTCCCGGAAGATATAGCAATCAGCCCCAGCATTTT. Amino acids: CASSLGPGRYSNQPQHF.

For the CDR3, the DNA is TGTGCCAGCACCCGGGACAGGGAGTTCGGGGAGCTGTTTTTT. Its protein is CASTRDREFGELFF. The chain carries TRBV18 and TRBJ2-2; the match to TRBD1 covers 9 bases. CDR3 length equals 14 residues. CDR1 and CDR2 from the germline V gene are KGHSH and LQKENI. V shed 8 bases, J shed 7 bases, and the junction held 8 bases outside the gene matches. The variable domain in full, with the rest retrieved from reference TRBV18 and TRBJ2-2, is NAGVMQNPRHLVRRRGQEARLRCSPMKGHSHVYWYRQLPEEGLKFMVYLQKENIIDESGMPKERFSAEFPKEGPSILRIQQVVRGDSAAYFCASTRDREFGELFFGEGSRLTVL.

The chain joins TRBV7-2 to TRBJ2-4, with unresolved D. The CDR3 covers 14 residues. Germline CDR1 SGHTA, CDR2 FQGNSA. Trimming stripped 5 bases from V and 8 bases from J, with 16 bases between. In nucleotides, the CDR3 is TGTGCCAGCAGCGAAGGACCCCAAGGGTACATTCAGTACTTC. Protein sequence: CASSEGPQGYIQYF.

The chain employs TRBV18 and TRBJ1-1; D uncertain. This CDR3 region has 14 residues. The V and J ends lost 1 base and 6 bases respectively, with 12 bases between them. Per the germline V gene, CDR1 is KGHSH and CDR2 is LQKENI. This CDR3 is CASSPREGRSEAFF. The DNA of the CDR3 is TGTGCCAGCTCACCACGGGAGGGAAGGTCTGAAGCTTTCTTT. Drawing the rest from reference TRBV18 and TRBJ1-1, the complete variable domain is NAGVMQNPRHLVRRRGQEARLRCSPMKGHSHVYWYRQLPEEGLKFMVYLQKENIIDESGMPKERFSAEFPKEGPSILRIQQVVRGDSAAYFCASSPREGRSEAFFGQGTRLTVV.

The chain couples TRBV7-7 to TRBJ2-1; the D gene is possibly TRBD2 (5 bases). Germline-derived CDR1 and CDR2 are SSHAT and FNYEAQ (reference sequence). The CDR3 totals 16 residues. Trimming stripped 5 bases from V and 9 bases from J, with 23 bases between. CDR3 in DNA: TGTGCCAGCAGCCCAAGTGGTCGTCTCGGAGGTGGTGAGCAGTTCTTC. Translated, it gives CASSPSGRLGGGEQFF.

This clone turned up a few times. The CDR3 reads CASSEIAGGKKETQYF. CDR3 coding DNA: TGTGCCAGCAGTGAAATCGCGGGGGGGAAGAAAGAGACCCAGTACTTC. This sequence joins TRBV25-1 and TRBJ2-5, with 9 positions matching TRBD2. CDR3 length: 16 residues. Looked up from germline, CDR1 is MGHDK and CDR2 is SYGVNS. V dropped 2 bases and J dropped 3; count of bases not matched to a gene: 7.

The chain carries TRBV14 and TRBJ2-7; D remains ambiguous. Looked up from germline, CDR1 is SGHDN and CDR2 is FVKESK. The V end was cut by 5 bases, the J end by 5 bases, with 19 bases between. The CDR3 totals 15 residues. CDR3 in amino acids: CASSNVRGTAHEQYF. CDR3 coding DNA: TGTGCCAGCAGCAACGTCCGAGGCACAGCCCACGAGCAGTACTTC.

Only one count was recorded for this clone. This chain connects TRBV5-6 to TRBJ2-1; either TRBD1 or TRBD2 may fit D (5 bases each). With 2 bases removed from V and 7 bases from J, the gap between germline ends came to 19 bases. Germline lookup yields CDR1 SGHDT and CDR2 YYEEEE. The CDR3 is 16 amino acids. The CDR3 is CASSLVSGPGWNEQFF. The DNA of the CDR3 is TGTGCCAGCAGCTTAGTGTCGGGGCCAGGGTGGAATGAGCAGTTCTTC.

The chain uses TRBV30 and TRBJ1-1; D ambiguous. Trimming cost V 0 bases and J 4 bases, with 9 bases left between them. Germline V gene lookup returns CDR1 GTSNPN and CDR2 SVGIG (reference sequence). The CDR3 contains 13 residues. The CDR3 spells CAWSVLVPTEAFF. The CDR3 DNA is TGTGCCTGGAGTGTTCTGGTACCCACTGAAGCTTTCTTT.

J is TRBJ2-3 and V is TRBV6-1; 13 bases are shared with TRBD2. This CDR3 has 16 residues. Unmatched junction bases numbered 5, after V lost 3 bases and J lost 5 bases. Germline V gene sequence: CDR1 MNHNS, CDR2 SASEGT. The CDR3 sequence is CASSEQLAGGIDTQYF. For the CDR3, the DNA is TGTGCCAGCAGTGAGCAACTAGCGGGGGGGATAGATACGCAGTATTTT.

The gene calls are TRBV15 and TRBJ2-2; D call uncertain. V lost 6 bases and J 2 bases, leaving 10 bases between the germline ends. Germline CDR1 LNHNV, CDR2 YYDKDF (reference sequence). This CDR3 is built from 14 residues. In DNA form, the CDR3 reads TGTGCCACCAGGGCAACCCTAAACACCGGGGAGCTGTTTTTT. Residues: CATRATLNTGELFF.

This chain links TRBV2 with TRBJ2-1, with a tentative D call TRBD2 (6 bases). V was cut by 7 bases and J by 7 bases, with 11 bases left in between. Germline loops: CDR1 SNHLY, CDR2 FYNNEI. This CDR3 contains 12 residues. The CDR3 DNA is TGTGCCAGCACCGAGGAGGGGAATGAGCAGTTCTTC. Its translation: CASTEEGNEQFF.